One sample yielded the 3 T cell receptor beta chains listed below, sequenced in a study of T cell changes during pregnancy in multiple sclerosis. Sequenced by immunoSEQ multiplex PCR; TCRdb stores in-frame clones only, minus some. This sample has 90,000 to 150,000 clones, with 85% to 95% found just once. The sample in question was peripheral blood, obtained before pregnancy. The receptors were sampled from a female donor with multiple sclerosis, enrolled in a pregnancy study.

This clone appeared once. The chain employs TRBV7-9 and TRBJ2-5, with 7 nucleotides matching TRBD2. The end of the DNA fits TRBJ2-7 better, so the J call may be wrong. CDR1 and CDR2 (germline): SEHNR, FQNEAQ (reference sequence). CDR3 size: 15 residues. The CDR3 region has the DNA TGTGCCAGCAGTATATTAGCGGGTAACTATTACGAGCAGTACTTC. Translating gives CASSILAGNYYEQYF.

This sequence joins TRBV29-1 and TRBJ1-1, with 8 bases fitting TRBD1. V lost 6 bases and J lost 1; bases outside the gene matches: 10. The CDR3 length is 15 residues. Germline CDR1 reads SQVTM; CDR2 reads ANQGSEA. CDR3: CSVLPVGTGNTEAFF. The DNA for the CDR3 is TGCAGCGTACTCCCCGTGGGGACAGGGAACACTGAAGCTTTCTTT.

The chain recombines TRBV9 with TRBJ1-2, with a weak D call TRBD1 (6 bases). The CDR3 contains 14 residues. The germline CDR1 and CDR2 sequences are SGDLS and YYNGEE. With 2 bases removed from V and 5 bases from J, the gap between germline ends came to 13 bases. CDR3: CASSVAGAIYGYTF. CDR3 nucleotides: TGTGCCAGCAGCGTGGCAGGGGCCATATATGGCTACACCTTC.